What follows are 6 T cell receptor beta chains derived from one specimen sequenced in a study of blood T cell repertoires in COVID-19. The assay was immunoSEQ multiplex PCR, and TCRdb's table has in-frame clones only and misses some. The table includes fewer than 250,000 clones, approximately 81% detected once. The material sequenced was peripheral blood. These receptors came from a human donor in a cohort sampled during active COVID-19.

The chain is built from TRBV7-9 and TRBJ1-1; no firm D call. The CDR3 length is 16 residues. Germline CDR1 is SEHNR and CDR2 is FQNEAQ (reference sequence). V was clipped by 3 bases and J by 3 bases, with 17 bases between them. The CDR3 loop reads CASSFDAGHSHTEAFF. Written as DNA, the CDR3 is TGTGCCAGCAGCTTTGACGCAGGCCACAGCCACACTGAAGCTTTCTTT.

The V and J genes are TRBV14 and TRBJ2-2; possible D gene TRBD1, 5 bases. Trimming took 3 bases from V and 7 from J, leaving 12 bases between them. This CDR3 spans 14 amino acids. The germline V gene encodes CDR1 SGHDN and CDR2 FVKESK. The CDR3, as DNA: TGTGCCAGCAGCCAGGGGCTGTATGGCGGGGAGCTGTTTTTT. It yields the protein CASSQGLYGGELFF.

The chain recombines TRBV30 with TRBJ2-2, with TRBD2 matching over 9 bases. The germline CDR1 and CDR2 sequences are GTSNPN and SVGIG (reference sequence). V lost 3 bases to trimming and J lost 3 bases; unmatched junction nucleotides: 5. The CDR3 consists of 15 residues. CDR3 coding DNA: TGTGCCTGGAGAGAAACTAGCGGGTACACCGGGGAGCTGTTTTTT. It translates to CAWRETSGYTGELFF. Full variable domain (outside the CDR3, taken from reference TRBV30 and TRBJ2-2): SQTIHQWPATLVQPVGSPLSLECTVEGTSNPNLYWYRQAAGRGLQLLFYSVGIGQISSEVPQNLSASRPQDRQFILSSKKLLLSDSGFYLCAWRETSGYTGELFFGEGSRLTVL.

The V gene is TRBV11-2, the J gene TRBJ2-5, with 7 bases lining up with TRBD2. With 2 bases clipped from V and 1 base from J, the junction kept 7 bases outside the gene matches. Germline V lookup: CDR1 SGHAT, CDR2 FQNNGV. The CDR3 runs to 16 residues. The CDR3 coding sequence is TGTGCCAGCAGCTTATTGGGGCGGGAGCGCCAAGAGACCCAGTACTTC. Protein sequence: CASSLLGRERQETQYF.

The CDR3: CASKPTSGRFHEQYF. The DNA of the CDR3 is TGTGCCAGTAAACCTACTAGCGGGAGGTTCCACGAGCAGTACTTC. The chain couples TRBV19 to TRBJ2-7, with 12 positions matching TRBD2. Germline lookup yields CDR1 LNHDA and CDR2 SQIVND (reference sequence). V lost 7 bases, J lost 5 bases, and 9 bases stayed unmatched. The CDR3 loop spans 15 amino acids. Supplemented by reference TRBV19 and TRBJ2-7, the full variable domain reads DGGITQSPKYLFRKEGQNVTLSCEQNLNHDAMYWYRQDPGQGLRLIYYSQIVNDFQKGDIAEGYSVSREKKESFPLTVTSAQKNPTAFYLCASKPTSGRFHEQYFGPGTRLTVT.

The J gene is TRBJ2-5, the V gene TRBV5-1, with 9 positions matching TRBD2. This CDR3 has 14 residues. Trimming removed 7 bases from V and 5 bases from J; junction bases left unmatched: 9. CDR1 is SGHRS and CDR2 is YFSETQ in the germline V gene. For the CDR3, the DNA is TGCGCCAGCCAGACTAGCGGAGGAGGGGAGACCCAGTACTTC. Translation gives CASQTSGGGETQYF.